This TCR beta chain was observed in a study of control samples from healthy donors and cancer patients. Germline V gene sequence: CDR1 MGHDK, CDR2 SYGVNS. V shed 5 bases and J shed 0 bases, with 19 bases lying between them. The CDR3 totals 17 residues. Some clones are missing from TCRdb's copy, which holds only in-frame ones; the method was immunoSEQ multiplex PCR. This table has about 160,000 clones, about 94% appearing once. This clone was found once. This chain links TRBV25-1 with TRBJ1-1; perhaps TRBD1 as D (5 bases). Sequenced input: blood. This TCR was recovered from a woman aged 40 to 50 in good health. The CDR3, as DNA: TGTGCCAGCAGTAAGGGGAAACTGGTTGGCATGAACACTGAAGCTTTCTTT. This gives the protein CASSKGKLVGMNTEAFF.